This T cell receptor beta chain was documented in a study of follicular helper T cells after annual influenza vaccination. On the study more broadly: For some subjects, blood spans the 2013-2014, 2014-2015 and 2015-2016 annual vaccinations.

Trimming stripped 6 bases from V and 0 bases from J, with 12 bases between. The CDR3 spans 15 residues. Per the germline V gene, CDR1 is LNHDA and CDR2 is SQIVND (reference sequence). Specified time point: 2015-2016 season, pre-vaccination. Clones were read by immunoSEQ multiplex PCR, and TCRdb kept only the in-frame ones, dropping some. The sample yields some 5,900 clones, 65% to 85% seen once. Sequenced here: CXCR5- memory CD4+ T cells sorted from blood, sampled on the day of influenza vaccination. The receptor's source is an adult who received the influenza vaccine. The gene calls are TRBV19 and TRBJ1-5, with D perhaps matching TRBD1 (6 bases). CDR3 sequence reads: CASSGQPNSNQPQHF. In DNA, the CDR3 is TGTGCCAGTAGCGGACAGCCAAATAGCAATCAGCCCCAGCATTTT.